The source of this T cell receptor (beta chain) is a study of response to subunit inactivated influenza vaccine. Overall study results and limits: The study's authors posited that every seasonal influenza vaccination enlists few new T cells.

V gave up 0 bases and J gave up 4 bases; unmatched junction bases: 5. In germline, CDR1 is DFQATT, CDR2 SNEGSKA (reference sequence). The CDR3 length is 14 residues. A remark on this clonotype: Its antigen remains unknown.

TCRdb reanalysed the RT-PCR reads using MiXCR and keeps one entry per CDR3 protein. The repertoire includes about 520,000 distinct CDR3 sequences, 25% of them detected once, and over 1.5% sits in the top ten. The chain carries TRBV20-1 and TRBJ2-7, with 8 bases identical to TRBD1. Material: CD4+ T cells sorted from PBMCs, obtained less than 6 days after vaccination. The TCR was taken from a man between 45 and 60 years old who received an inactivated influenza vaccine. As DNA, the CDR3 is TGCAGTGCTAGAGATCAGGGGGCCAATTACGAGCAGTACTTC. Translated: CSARDQGANYEQYF.